A selection of T cell receptor beta chains follows, all from one sample in a study of cytomegalovirus exposure and HLA in healthy donors. The method was immunoSEQ multiplex PCR; TCRdb's version includes in-frame clones alone and lacks a portion of them. The data hold 100,000 to 150,000 clones, with 77% observed a single time. Sequences were obtained from PBMCs. The receptor source for this set is a male donor in good health and CMV-seropositive. Each CDR3 is given with its conserved first and last residue. The order of the fields is J gene, V gene, clone size, D gene, CDR3 protein, CDR3 DNA. A D gene is named only where the DNA matches it firmly. A clone size is listed for some rows: how often the clone was seen (once, few, many), or a class if it is expanded.

J: TRBJ2-3
V: TRBV2
size: .
D: TRBD2
CDR3: CARGGLAGGTSTDTQYF
DNA: TGTGCCAGGGGTGGACTAGCGGGGGGAACTAGCACAGATACGCAGTATTTT

J: TRBJ2-7
V: TRBV6-5
size: .
D: TRBD2
CDR3: CASSPTVAGGHEQYF
DNA: TGTGCCAGCAGCCCCACGGTAGCGGGGGGCCACGAGCAGTACTTC

J: TRBJ2-1
V: TRBV19
size: .
D: .
CDR3: CASSMGGPPNEQFF
DNA: TGTGCCAGTAGTATGGGGGGACCTCCAAATGAGCAGTTCTTC

J: TRBJ2-1
V: TRBV6-6
size: .
D: .
CDR3: CASTEVGAYNEQFF
DNA: TGTGCCAGCACCGAGGTGGGTGCGTACAATGAGCAGTTCTTC

J: TRBJ2-7
V: TRBV18
size: .
D: .
CDR3: CASSQFQAGPYEQYF
DNA: TGTGCCAGCTCACAATTCCAGGCGGGACCCTACGAGCAGTACTTC

J: TRBJ2-1
V: TRBV28
size: .
D: .
CDR3: CASRSLGLGNEQFF
DNA: TGTGCCAGCAGATCACTAGGACTCGGGAATGAGCAGTTCTTC

J: TRBJ2-7
V: TRBV29-1
size: .
D: .
CDR3: CSVEDRELSRYEQYF
DNA: TGCAGCGTTGAAGATCGCGAACTCTCACGTTACGAGCAGTACTTC

J: TRBJ2-2
V: TRBV6-5
size: few
D: TRBD1
CDR3: CASSLTGGNTGELFF
DNA: TGTGCCAGCAGTTTGACAGGGGGCAACACCGGGGAGCTGTTTTTT

J: TRBJ2-7
V: TRBV5-6
size: once
D: TRBD1
CDR3: CASSAPRGSGNYEQYF
DNA: TGTGCCAGCTCAGCCCCCAGGGGGTCGGGGAACTACGAGCAGTACTTC

J: TRBJ2-7
V: TRBV2
size: .
D: .
CDR3: CASSDRYSYEQYF
DNA: TGTGCCAGCAGTGACCGTTACTCCTACGAGCAGTACTTC

J: TRBJ1-2
V: TRBV5-6
size: .
D: .
CDR3: CASSLASTGNYGYTF
DNA: TGTGCCAGCAGCTTGGCCTCGACAGGAAACTATGGCTACACCTTC

J: TRBJ2-5
V: TRBV18
size: .
D: TRBD1
CDR3: CASSPRDRGEETQYF
DNA: TGTGCCAGCTCACCTCGGGACAGGGGGGAAGAGACCCAGTACTTC

J: TRBJ1-4
V: TRBV11-2
size: .
D: .
CDR3: CASSPKGGENEKLFF
DNA: TGTGCCAGCAGCCCCAAGGGGGGGGAAAATGAAAAACTGTTTTTT

J: TRBJ2-3
V: TRBV5-4
size: once
D: TRBD1
CDR3: CASSLGTGGDTDTQYF
DNA: TGTGCCAGCAGCTTGGGGACAGGGGGCGACACAGATACGCAGTATTTT

J: TRBJ2-3
V: TRBV6-5
size: .
D: TRBD2
CDR3: CASGEGHTDTQYF
DNA: TGTGCCAGCGGGGAGGGGCACACAGATACGCAGTATTTT

J: TRBJ1-2
V: TRBV7-9
size: once
D: .
CDR3: CASSLGTAPSYGYTF
DNA: TGTGCCAGCAGCTTAGGGACAGCTCCATCTTATGGCTACACCTTC

J: TRBJ2-7
V: TRBV5-1
size: .
D: .
CDR3: CASSSGSRVYEQYF
DNA: TGCGCCAGCAGCTCCGGGTCCCGGGTCTACGAGCAGTACTTC

J: TRBJ2-5
V: TRBV7-9
size: .
D: TRBD2
CDR3: CASSSWTSGQETQYF
DNA: TGTGCCAGCAGCTCCTGGACTAGCGGCCAAGAGACCCAGTACTTC

J: TRBJ1-2
V: TRBV6-4
size: .
D: TRBD1
CDR3: CASSRDSRYGYTF
DNA: TGTGCCAGCAGCCGGGACAGCCGGTATGGCTACACCTTC

J: TRBJ1-1
V: TRBV30
size: .
D: .
CDR3: CAWRWGVRSTEAFF
DNA: TGTGCCTGGAGATGGGGAGTAAGGTCCACTGAAGCTTTCTTT

J: TRBJ1-5
V: TRBV2
size: .
D: TRBD1
CDR3: CASKGQATGYSNQPQHF
DNA: TGTGCCAGCAAAGGACAGGCCACCGGATATAGCAATCAGCCCCAGCATTTT

J: TRBJ2-2
V: TRBV9
size: .
D: TRBD1
CDR3: CASSVARQGVNTGELFF
DNA: TGTGCCAGCAGCGTAGCTAGACAGGGGGTTAACACCGGGGAGCTGTTTTTT

J: TRBJ1-1
V: TRBV18
size: .
D: TRBD1
CDR3: CASSPRGQGRTEAFF
DNA: TGTGCCAGCTCACCGCGGGGACAGGGGAGAACTGAAGCTTTCTTT

J: TRBJ2-2
V: TRBV5-1
size: few
D: .
CDR3: CASSLYYTGELFF
DNA: TGCGCCAGCAGCCTCTATTACACCGGGGAGCTGTTTTTT

J: TRBJ2-7
V: TRBV6-1
size: .
D: TRBD1
CDR3: CASSRQGLYEQYF
DNA: TGTGCCAGCAGTAGACAGGGTCTGTACGAGCAGTACTTC

J: TRBJ2-7
V: TRBV7-8
size: .
D: TRBD2
CDR3: CASSPGLAGAYEQYF
DNA: TGTGCCAGCAGCCCGGGACTAGCGGGGGCCTACGAGCAGTACTTC

J: TRBJ2-7
V: TRBV11-2
size: .
D: TRBD2
CDR3: CASSPGGEQYF
DNA: TGTGCCAGCAGCCCGGGGGGGGAGCAGTACTTC

J: TRBJ2-1
V: TRBV18
size: once
D: TRBD2
CDR3: CASSPRRTSGGDNEQFF
DNA: TGTGCCAGCTCACCGCGAAGGACTAGCGGGGGGGACAATGAGCAGTTCTTC

J: TRBJ2-5
V: TRBV29-1
size: .
D: TRBD2
CDR3: CSVVLAGETQYF
DNA: TGCAGCGTTGTACTAGCGGGAGAGACCCAGTACTTC

J: TRBJ2-5
V: TRBV5-4
size: .
D: .
CDR3: CASSFLTSTQETQYF
DNA: TGTGCCAGCAGCTTCTTGACTAGTACACAAGAGACCCAGTACTTC

J: TRBJ2-1
V: TRBV19
size: .
D: TRBD1
CDR3: CASRGTVGSYNEQFF
DNA: TGTGCCAGTAGGGGGACAGTAGGATCCTACAATGAGCAGTTCTTC

J: TRBJ1-1
V: TRBV5-6
size: few
D: .
CDR3: CASSFPGLRAFF
DNA: TGTGCCAGCAGCTTTCCGGGACTCAGAGCTTTCTTT

J: TRBJ2-3
V: TRBV27
size: .
D: TRBD2
CDR3: CAGTSGRDTQYF
DNA: TGTGCCGGGACTAGCGGGAGGGATACGCAGTATTTT